One and the same sample provided the 16 T cell receptor beta chains below, sequenced in a study of T cell responses to AZD1222 COVID-19 vaccine. Measured with immunoSEQ multiplex PCR; TCRdb has only the in-frame clones, and not every one. The sample records 95,000 to 150,000 clones, about 88% being singletons. The input for sequencing was peripheral blood, taken 28 days after the second AZD1222 dose. The receptors were sampled from an adult who received the AZD1222 COVID-19 vaccine.

This chain links TRBV28 with TRBJ1-5; TRBD1 matches 10 bases. CDR1 is MDHEN, CDR2 SYDVKM, per germline. The V and J ends lost 8 bases and 5 bases, in that order; junction bases with no gene match: 12. The CDR3 runs 16 residues. The CDR3 region has the DNA TGTGCCAGCGGCCCCCGGGGACAGGGGTGGGATCAGCCCCAGCATTTT. Translated: CASGPRGQGWDQPQHF.

The chain links TRBV2 to TRBJ2-5; unclear D gene. The V gene's germline CDR1 is SNHLY and CDR2 FYNNEI. Trimming took off 6 bases at V and 5 bases at J, with 10 bases between the two ends. This CDR3 contains 12 residues. For the CDR3, the DNA is TGTGCCAGCAGCTATGTAAAGGAGACCCAGTACTTC. Protein sequence: CASSYVKETQYF.

This clone showed up many times. V is TRBV29-1 and J is TRBJ2-7; TRBD2 matches at 12 bases. CDR1 is SQVTM, CDR2 ANQGSEA, per germline. This CDR3 has 15 amino acids. Losses at the gene ends were 3 bases for V and 3 bases for J; bases not matched to a gene: 6. The CDR3 coding sequence is TGCAGCGTTGAGGTCGGACTAGCGGGGAACTACGAGCAGTACTTC. It specifies CSVEVGLAGNYEQYF.

J is TRBJ2-7 and V is TRBV11-2; D gene unclear. V dropped 1 base and J dropped 6 bases, with 7 bases sitting between them. The germline gives CDR1 SGHAT, CDR2 FQNNGV. The CDR3 extends over 12 amino acids. The chain's CDR3 is CASSLVGSEQYF. In DNA form, the CDR3 reads TGTGCCAGCAGCTTAGTAGGGTCCGAGCAGTACTTC.

This chain links TRBV28 with TRBJ2-1; D is ambiguous. Germline CDR1 MDHEN, CDR2 SYDVKM. This CDR3 has 12 amino acids. Between the trimmed V and J ends, which lost 5 bases and 11 bases, there was a span of 13 bases. The CDR3 sequence is CASSLRLGQQFF. The CDR3 DNA sequence: TGTGCCAGCAGTCTCCGACTGGGCCAGCAGTTCTTC.

The V call is TRBV6-2 or TRBV6-3, the J call TRBJ1-1; possible D gene TRBD1, 6 bases. V was shortened by 4 bases and J by 11 bases, with 11 bases between the two germline ends. The CDR3 sequence is 11 residues long. Germline CDR1 is MNHEY and CDR2 is SVGEGT. The CDR3 reads CASSFRGTAFF. CDR3 coding DNA: TGTGCCAGCAGTTTCAGGGGAACGGCTTTCTTT.

V usage is TRBV9 and J usage is TRBJ2-3; perhaps TRBD1 as D (5 bases). Trimming took off 0 bases at V and 5 bases at J, with 16 bases between the two ends. This CDR3 region has 16 residues. CDR1 is SGDLS, CDR2 YYNGEE, per germline. The CDR3 protein is CASSVGVSREGDTQYF. The CDR3 coding sequence is TGTGCCAGCAGCGTAGGGGTCTCCAGGGAAGGAGATACGCAGTATTTT.

This clone was detected only once. This chain uses TRBV2 with TRBJ1-1; TRBD1 might be the D (5 bases). Trimming stripped 9 bases from V and 4 bases from J, with 12 bases between. Germline V gene data show CDR1 as SNHLY and CDR2 as FYNNEI. The CDR3 extends over 12 amino acids. CDR3 in DNA: TGTGCCAGGAGGGGTCGTAGCACTGAAGCTTTCTTT. Protein: CARRGRSTEAFF.

J is TRBJ2-5 and V is TRBV7-3; 10 bases line up with TRBD2. This CDR3 has 15 residues. Losses at the gene ends were 2 bases for V and 5 bases for J; bases not matched to a gene: 5. The germline CDR1 and CDR2 sequences are SGHTA and FQGTGA. Here the CDR3 DNA reads TGTGCCAGCAGCTTAGGAGCGGGGGGGCTGGAGACCCAGTACTTC. Translation: CASSLGAGGLETQYF.

The rearrangement uses TRBV2 and TRBJ2-1; 7 nucleotides line up with TRBD2. This CDR3 region has 14 residues. J lost 3 bases, V lost 10 bases, and 9 bases had no gene match. The V gene's germline CDR1 is SNHLY and CDR2 FYNNEI. CDR3 amino acids: CATKSRGDYNEQFF. The CDR3 DNA sequence: TGTGCCACCAAAAGTCGGGGGGACTACAATGAGCAGTTCTTC.

CDR3 DNA: TGTGCCAGCAGTTCAGACAGCGAAGCTTTCTTT. It yields the protein CASSSDSEAFF. The chain has TRBV6-5 and TRBJ1-1, with a tentative D call TRBD1 (5 bases). CDR1 is MNHEY and CDR2 is SVGAGI in the germline V gene. The CDR3 has 11 amino acids. V dropped 4 bases and J dropped 8 bases, with 8 bases sitting between them.

This chain uses TRBV3-1 (or the pseudogene TRBV3-2) with TRBJ1-2; D is ambiguous. Trimming shortened V by 3 bases and J by 2 bases, and 7 bases separated the two germline ends. The germline CDR1 and CDR2 sequences are LGHDT and YNNKEL (reference sequence). The CDR3 runs 13 residues. Written as DNA, the CDR3 is TGTGCCAGCAGCCAGAGGGAAAACTATGGCTACACCTTC. Protein sequence: CASSQRENYGYTF.

The chain employs TRBV11-2 and TRBJ1-2, with D unresolved. This CDR3 is 13 amino acids long. V gave up 1 base and J gave up 8 bases, with 11 bases separating them. Germline V lookup: CDR1 SGHAT, CDR2 FQNNGV. DNA for the CDR3: TGTGCCAGCAGCTTAGCAGGCCCAGGAGGCTACACCTTC. It specifies CASSLAGPGGYTF.

The chain combines TRBV7-9 with TRBJ1-4; D is perhaps TRBD1 (5 bases). There are 15 residues in the CDR3. V dropped 1 base and J dropped 5 bases, with 11 bases sitting between them. Germline V gene lookup returns CDR1 SEHNR and CDR2 FQNEAQ (reference sequence). The CDR3 DNA reads as TGTGCCAGCAGCTTAGGTGGGACCATCAATGAAAAACTGTTTTTT. This translates into CASSLGGTINEKLFF.

V usage is TRBV5-1 and J usage is TRBJ1-1; 10 bases are a match to TRBD1. This CDR3 is built from 12 residues. Germline V CDR1 and CDR2: SGHRS, YFSETQ. V trimming: 6 bases; J trimming: 9 bases; junction bases outside the gene matches: 5. This CDR3 is CASTEDRGKAFF. The CDR3 DNA reads as TGCGCCAGCACCGAGGACAGGGGGAAAGCTTTCTTT.

V and J are TRBV4-2 and TRBJ2-3, with 13 bases matching TRBD2. This CDR3 contains 18 residues. Trimming removed 4 bases from V and 0 bases from J; junction bases left unmatched: 7. Germline V gene data show CDR1 as LGHNA and CDR2 as YNFKEQ. The CDR3 nucleotides read TGTGCCAGCAGCCCCTCGGGACTAGCGGGGACTAGCACAGATACGCAGTATTTT. Its protein product is CASSPSGLAGTSTDTQYF.